The clone carrying this T cell receptor (beta chain) appeared a few times. What it binds is unknown. The data originate from a study of cytomegalovirus exposure and HLA in healthy donors. Study-wide findings and caveats: Accurate HLA-A and HLA-B prediction from TCR beta sequences was reported for most subjects.

The length of the CDR3 is 14 residues. V shed 5 bases, J shed 6 bases, and the junction held 6 bases outside the gene matches. Germline V lookup: CDR1 SEHNR, CDR2 FQNEAQ (reference sequence). Use of 60 Vbeta and 13 Jbeta primers characterized the PCR. The data were produced by immunoSEQ multiplex PCR, yet TCRdb's version contains in-frame clones alone and is incomplete. The sample has 150,000 to 200,000 clones; about 85% are singletons. This chain links TRBV7-9 with TRBJ1-4; 7 bases are a match to TRBD1. This receptor was taken from a man in his late teens or twenties in good health and CMV-seropositive. Sequencing input: PBMCs. This chain's CDR3 is CASSPDRAYEKLFF. In DNA form, the CDR3 reads TGTGCCAGCAGCCCCGACAGGGCTTATGAAAAACTGTTTTTT.